This T cell receptor beta chain emerged from a study of T cell responses to AZD1222 COVID-19 vaccine. General study results and limits: Repertoire sampling was restricted to post-peak T cell response timepoints. Unmutated regions of variants are reportedly targeted by nearly half of spike-specific TCRs. White British ancestry dominated among donors, who included more females, and clonal diversity was possibly underestimated.

The protocol was immunoSEQ multiplex PCR, while the TCRdb copy is restricted to in-frame clones and leaves out a portion. The data show tens of thousands of clones, approximately 89% seen once. In the case of this clone: Antigen specificity is unknown.

Germline lookup yields CDR1 LNHDA and CDR2 SQIVND (reference sequence). The CDR3 runs to 15 residues. Trimming shortened V by 6 bases and J by 2 bases, and 17 bases separated the two germline ends. The chain combines TRBV19 with TRBJ2-7; D is perhaps TRBD1 (5 bases). The sequencing used peripheral blood, collected on day 0 of AZD1222 vaccination. The clonotype comes from an adult in good health. CDR3 nucleotide sequence: TGTGCCAGTAGCGCCCCGGATCAGGGCCCCTACGAGCAGTACTTC. Its protein is CASSAPDQGPYEQYF.